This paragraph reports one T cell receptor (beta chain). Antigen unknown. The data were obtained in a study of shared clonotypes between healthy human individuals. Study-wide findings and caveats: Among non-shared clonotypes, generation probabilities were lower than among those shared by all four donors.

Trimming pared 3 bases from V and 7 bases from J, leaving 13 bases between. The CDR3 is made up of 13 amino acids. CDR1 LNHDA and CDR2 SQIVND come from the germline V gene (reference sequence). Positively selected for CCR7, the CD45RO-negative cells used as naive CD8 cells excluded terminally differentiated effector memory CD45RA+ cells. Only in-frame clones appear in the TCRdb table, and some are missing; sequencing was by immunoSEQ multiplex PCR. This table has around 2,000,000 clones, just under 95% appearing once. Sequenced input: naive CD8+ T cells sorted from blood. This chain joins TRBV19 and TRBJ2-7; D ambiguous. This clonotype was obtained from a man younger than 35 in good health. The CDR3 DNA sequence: TGTGCCAGTAGTATCCTTTCCGGTGGGGAGCAGTACTTC. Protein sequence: CASSILSGGEQYF.